The rows below give T cell receptor beta chains drawn from one sample of a study of T cell responses to AZD1222 COVID-19 vaccine. Using immunoSEQ multiplex PCR, the repertoire was profiled, and TCRdb retains in-frame clones only, with some absent. The data contain roughly 120,000 clones, around 89% of them seen just once; the ten biggest clones take up approximately 5.4%. The sample in question was peripheral blood, obtained on day 0 of AZD1222 vaccination. These receptors were collected from an adult in good health. The CDR3 runs from the conserved cysteine through the conserved F or W. Each record gives: J gene, V gene, D gene, clone size, CDR3 DNA, CDR3 protein. The D gene is left open where the match is weak. A clone size is listed for some rows: how often the clone was seen (once, few, many), or a class if it is expanded.

j_call: TRBJ1-2; v_call: TRBV5-1; d_call: NA; clone_size: NA; cdr3_nt: TGCGCCAGCAGCTGGGGTGCGGGTAGGATCTCTAACTATGGCTACACCTTC; cdr3_aa: CASSWGAGRISNYGYTF
j_call: TRBJ2-7; v_call: TRBV6-2/TRBV6-3; d_call: TRBD1; clone_size: NA; cdr3_nt: TGTGCCAGCAGTCAACAGGGGTACGAGCAGTACTTC; cdr3_aa: CASSQQGYEQYF
j_call: TRBJ1-1; v_call: TRBV3-1/TRBV3-2; d_call: TRBD1; clone_size: NA; cdr3_nt: TGTGCCAGCAGCCTAGGGACAGGGGGCACACTCTCTGAAGCTTTCTTT; cdr3_aa: CASSLGTGGTLSEAFF
j_call: TRBJ1-1; v_call: TRBV4-3; d_call: NA; clone_size: NA; cdr3_nt: TGCGCCAGCAGCCAAGAAATCCACTCCGACACTGAAGCTTTCTTT; cdr3_aa: CASSQEIHSDTEAFF
j_call: TRBJ1-2; v_call: TRBV5-1; d_call: TRBD1; clone_size: NA; cdr3_nt: TGCGCCAGCAGCTTGCAAGGACAGGGTGATGGCTATGGCTACACCTTC; cdr3_aa: CASSLQGQGDGYGYTF
j_call: TRBJ2-7; v_call: TRBV25-1; d_call: NA; clone_size: once; cdr3_nt: TGTGCCAGCAGTGCTTGGGCAGGCGAGACGGAGCAGTACTTC; cdr3_aa: CASSAWAGETEQYF
j_call: TRBJ2-3; v_call: TRBV20-1; d_call: NA; clone_size: NA; cdr3_nt: TGCAGTGCCAGCCTGGCAGATACGCAGTATTTT; cdr3_aa: CSASLADTQYF
j_call: TRBJ2-5; v_call: TRBV4-1; d_call: NA; clone_size: few; cdr3_nt: TGCGCCAGCAGCCAAGACTTCCCTGGGGGGAACCAAGAGACCCAGTACTTC; cdr3_aa: CASSQDFPGGNQETQYF
j_call: TRBJ1-1; v_call: TRBV5-1; d_call: TRBD1; clone_size: NA; cdr3_nt: TGCGCCAGCAGGAGCAATTGGGGACAGGGGGCGGAAGCTTTCTTT; cdr3_aa: CASRSNWGQGAEAFF
j_call: TRBJ2-3; v_call: TRBV12-3/TRBV12-4; d_call: NA; clone_size: NA; cdr3_nt: TGTGCCAGCAGTTCCGTGACAGATACGCAGTATTTT; cdr3_aa: CASSSVTDTQYF
j_call: TRBJ1-2; v_call: TRBV4-2; d_call: NA; clone_size: NA; cdr3_nt: TGTGCCAGCAGCCAAGAAGGGAACAGTTTGGTCTATGGCTACACCTTC; cdr3_aa: CASSQEGNSLVYGYTF
j_call: TRBJ2-3; v_call: TRBV4-2; d_call: TRBD2; clone_size: NA; cdr3_nt: TGTGCCAGCAGCCACCTACTAGCGGGGACCGACACAGATACGCAGTATTTT; cdr3_aa: CASSHLLAGTDTDTQYF
j_call: TRBJ1-1; v_call: TRBV25-1; d_call: NA; clone_size: NA; cdr3_nt: TGTGCCAGCAGTGGCGACCGCCGCGGGGAAGCTTTCTTT; cdr3_aa: CASSGDRRGEAFF
j_call: TRBJ2-7; v_call: TRBV5-1; d_call: NA; clone_size: NA; cdr3_nt: TGCGCCAGCAGCTTGTGGGGGCTCCCCTACGAGCAGTACTTC; cdr3_aa: CASSLWGLPYEQYF
j_call: TRBJ2-2; v_call: TRBV12-2; d_call: NA; clone_size: once; cdr3_nt: TGTGCAAGTCGCTTAGCCCTGACAAGGAAGCGGGGGACACCAGTGAACACCGGGGAGCTGTTTTTT; cdr3_aa: CASRLALTRKRGTPVNTGELFF
j_call: TRBJ1-3; v_call: TRBV12-2; d_call: NA; clone_size: NA; cdr3_nt: TGTGCAAGTCGCTTAACCCCGTTGGGACAGGGTCTGTTGGTGGGAAACACCATATATTTT; cdr3_aa: CASRLTPLGQGLLVGNTIYF
j_call: TRBJ1-1; v_call: TRBV7-3; d_call: NA; clone_size: NA; cdr3_nt: TGTGCCAGCAGCCCGGGGGGGTCTAACACTGAAGCTTTCTTT; cdr3_aa: CASSPGGSNTEAFF
j_call: TRBJ1-2; v_call: TRBV6-1; d_call: NA; clone_size: NA; cdr3_nt: TGTGCCAGCAGTGAAGGGCGGGGCCAGCGGCTCAACTATGGCTACACCTTC; cdr3_aa: CASSEGRGQRLNYGYTF
j_call: TRBJ1-2; v_call: TRBV5-8; d_call: NA; clone_size: NA; cdr3_nt: TGTGCCAGCAGCCCGGACATAGCATTTAACTATGGCTACACCTTC; cdr3_aa: CASSPDIAFNYGYTF
j_call: TRBJ1-1; v_call: TRBV19; d_call: NA; clone_size: once; cdr3_nt: TGTGCCAGTAACTCACAGGGACCCCGGGACACTGAAGCTTTCTTT; cdr3_aa: CASNSQGPRDTEAFF
j_call: TRBJ2-1; v_call: TRBV7-2; d_call: TRBD2; clone_size: NA; cdr3_nt: TGTGCCAGCAGCTTAGCGGTTAGCGGGGGGTCATCCTACAATGAGCAGTTCTTC; cdr3_aa: CASSLAVSGGSSYNEQFF
j_call: TRBJ1-4; v_call: TRBV28; d_call: NA; clone_size: NA; cdr3_nt: TGTGCCAGCAAAACCCCGACAGATCATGAAAAACTGTTTTTT; cdr3_aa: CASKTPTDHEKLFF
j_call: TRBJ2-2; v_call: TRBV7-2; d_call: NA; clone_size: few; cdr3_nt: TGTGCCAGCAGCTACCGCGGGGGCCCGAACACCGGGGAGCTGTTTTTT; cdr3_aa: CASSYRGGPNTGELFF
j_call: TRBJ1-4; v_call: TRBV29-1; d_call: TRBD1; clone_size: NA; cdr3_nt: TGCAGCGTTGATCAATTAGGGGGCCAGGGACTGTTTTTT; cdr3_aa: CSVDQLGGQGLFF
j_call: TRBJ1-5; v_call: TRBV4-3; d_call: NA; clone_size: NA; cdr3_nt: TGCGCCAGCAGCCAAGATTGGCGGACTAATCAGCCCCAGCATTTT; cdr3_aa: CASSQDWRTNQPQHF
j_call: TRBJ1-2; v_call: TRBV7-8; d_call: NA; clone_size: NA; cdr3_nt: TGTGCCAGCAGCGAATACAGTTATGGCTACACCTTC; cdr3_aa: CASSEYSYGYTF
j_call: TRBJ2-1; v_call: TRBV7-9; d_call: TRBD1; clone_size: NA; cdr3_nt: TGTGCCAGCAGCCCCGGGACAGGGGGCTACAATGAGCAGTTCTTC; cdr3_aa: CASSPGTGGYNEQFF
j_call: TRBJ2-2; v_call: TRBV5-1; d_call: NA; clone_size: NA; cdr3_nt: TGCGCCAGCAGCTTGTTGGGGTTGCTCACCGGGGAGCTGTTTTTT; cdr3_aa: CASSLLGLLTGELFF
j_call: TRBJ2-3; v_call: TRBV7-2; d_call: NA; clone_size: NA; cdr3_nt: TGTGCCAGCAGCTTCTACACAGATACGCAGTATTTT; cdr3_aa: CASSFYTDTQYF
j_call: TRBJ2-3; v_call: TRBV3-1/TRBV3-2; d_call: TRBD2; clone_size: once; cdr3_nt: TGTGCCAGCAGCCAAACTAGCGGGGTGACAGATACGCAGTATTTT; cdr3_aa: CASSQTSGVTDTQYF
j_call: TRBJ2-5; v_call: TRBV18; d_call: NA; clone_size: NA; cdr3_nt: TGTGCCAGCTCACCACCGGGGCGGGAGACCCAGTACTTC; cdr3_aa: CASSPPGRETQYF
j_call: TRBJ2-3; v_call: TRBV7-2; d_call: TRBD2; clone_size: NA; cdr3_nt: TGTGCCAGCAGCTTAGGCTCGGGACTAGCGGGGGGTGGTAGAACGCAGTATTTT; cdr3_aa: CASSLGSGLAGGGRTQYF
j_call: TRBJ2-2; v_call: TRBV15; d_call: NA; clone_size: NA; cdr3_nt: TGTGCCACCAGCAGAGAGAAACCGGGACGGTTAGACACCGGGGAGCTGTTTTTT; cdr3_aa: CATSREKPGRLDTGELFF
j_call: TRBJ2-1; v_call: TRBV24-1; d_call: NA; clone_size: NA; cdr3_nt: TGTGCCACCAGTGATTTGGGGCCCAGACAGTTCTTC; cdr3_aa: CATSDLGPRQFF
j_call: TRBJ2-5; v_call: TRBV7-6; d_call: NA; clone_size: NA; cdr3_nt: TGTGCCAGCAGCGCCCAAGAGACCCAGTACTTC; cdr3_aa: CASSAQETQYF
j_call: TRBJ1-2; v_call: TRBV2; d_call: NA; clone_size: NA; cdr3_nt: TGTGCCAGCAATCGGCAATTGGGCCTGGGCTACACCTTC; cdr3_aa: CASNRQLGLGYTF
j_call: TRBJ1-1; v_call: TRBV5-1; d_call: NA; clone_size: once; cdr3_nt: TGCGCCAGCAGCTTTGGAAACACTGAAGCTTTCTTT; cdr3_aa: CASSFGNTEAFF
j_call: TRBJ2-3; v_call: TRBV5-1; d_call: NA; clone_size: NA; cdr3_nt: TGCGCCAGCAGCTCACTACCTAGCACAGATACGCAGTATTTT; cdr3_aa: CASSSLPSTDTQYF
j_call: TRBJ1-2; v_call: TRBV12-3/TRBV12-4; d_call: NA; clone_size: NA; cdr3_nt: TGTGCCAGCAGCCCAGGACAGTATGGCTACACCTTC; cdr3_aa: CASSPGQYGYTF
j_call: TRBJ1-3; v_call: TRBV4-1; d_call: TRBD1; clone_size: NA; cdr3_nt: TGCGCCAGCAGCGCGGGACAGTTTAGCCTGAACACCATATATTTT; cdr3_aa: CASSAGQFSLNTIYF
j_call: TRBJ2-3; v_call: TRBV4-1; d_call: NA; clone_size: NA; cdr3_nt: TGCGCCAGCAGCCAAGCCGGGGATACAGATACGCAGTATTTT; cdr3_aa: CASSQAGDTDTQYF
j_call: TRBJ1-6; v_call: TRBV2; d_call: TRBD1; clone_size: NA; cdr3_nt: TGTGCCAGCAGAGGACAGGACAGTTTGAATTCACCCCTCCACTTT; cdr3_aa: CASRGQDSLNSPLHF
j_call: TRBJ1-2; v_call: TRBV12-3/TRBV12-4; d_call: NA; clone_size: NA; cdr3_nt: TGTGCCAGCAGTTTATTGAAGGATGGCTACACCTTC; cdr3_aa: CASSLLKDGYTF
j_call: TRBJ1-3; v_call: TRBV2; d_call: TRBD1; clone_size: NA; cdr3_nt: TGTGCCAGCAGGACCGGGACAGGGAACACCATATATTTT; cdr3_aa: CASRTGTGNTIYF
j_call: TRBJ2-7; v_call: TRBV7-8; d_call: NA; clone_size: NA; cdr3_nt: TGTGCCAGCAGCCGCGTTTCAGGTTGGGGGGATCGCGAGCAGTACTTC; cdr3_aa: CASSRVSGWGDREQYF
j_call: TRBJ2-7; v_call: TRBV3-1/TRBV3-2; d_call: TRBD2; clone_size: NA; cdr3_nt: TGTGCCAGCAGCCAGAACCTGCGGGGGGGCGCCGACGAGCAGTACTTC; cdr3_aa: CASSQNLRGGADEQYF